These 13 T cell receptor beta chains originate from one sample sequenced in a study of blood T cell repertoires in COVID-19. TCRdb keeps only in-frame clones here, not all; method: immunoSEQ multiplex PCR. The sample shows over 90,000 clones, roughly 80% of them seen only once. What was sequenced was peripheral blood. The origin of the receptors is a man older than 75 with COVID-19, enrolled during active disease.

The V gene is TRBV7-2, the J gene TRBJ2-7; D may be TRBD1 (6 bases). Germline CDR1 reads SGHTA; CDR2 reads FQGNSA. The CDR3 spans 13 residues. V was cut by 7 bases and J by 5 bases, with 15 bases left in between. The CDR3 nucleotides are TGTGCCAGCATCTCTCCACAGGGCGACGAGCAGTACTTC. Amino acids: CASISPQGDEQYF.

V is TRBV10-3 and J is TRBJ1-1; D may be TRBD1 (6 bases). V shed 6 bases and J shed 3 bases, with 8 bases lying between them. The length of the CDR3 is 12 residues. The V gene's germline CDR1 is ENHRY and CDR2 SYGVKD. The CDR3 DNA sequence: TGTGCCATCAGAGGGGGGGACACTGAAGCTTTCTTT. It translates to CAIRGGDTEAFF.

The chain combines TRBV2 with TRBJ1-2; 7 bases map to TRBD1. Germline assignment: CDR1 SNHLY and CDR2 FYNNEI. V trimming: 4 bases; J trimming: 6 bases; junction bases outside the gene matches: 8. This CDR3 is 14 amino acids long. In nucleotides, the CDR3 is TGTGCCAGCAGTGTCATAGGGGGCGCCGATGGCTACACCTTC. It specifies CASSVIGGADGYTF.

Only a few counts were recorded for this clone. The chain combines TRBV5-1 with TRBJ1-2, with 10 bases identical to TRBD1. The trim removed 4 bases at V and 8 bases at J, leaving 8 bases unmatched. CDR1 SGHRS and CDR2 YFSETQ come from the germline V gene. The CDR3 is 14 amino acids. The CDR3 here is CASSISGTGDGYTF. The DNA of the CDR3 is TGCGCCAGCAGCATATCCGGGACAGGGGACGGCTACACCTTC.

This chain joins TRBV10-3 and TRBJ1-1; possible D gene TRBD1, 6 bases. V lost 0 bases to trimming and J lost 1 base, with 6 bases between them. This CDR3 spans 14 amino acids. Germline CDR1 is ENHRY and CDR2 is SYGVKD. The CDR3 DNA sequence: TGTGCCATCAGTGAGTCGACAGGGAACACTGAAGCTTTCTTT. Its protein product is CAISESTGNTEAFF.

V and J are TRBV2 and TRBJ1-5; D is undetermined. The CDR3 extends over 15 amino acids. V was clipped by 0 bases and J by 0 bases, with 6 bases between them. Germline CDR1 reads SNHLY; CDR2 reads FYNNEI. The CDR3: CASSEARNSNQPQHF. CDR3 nucleotides: TGTGCCAGCAGTGAAGCCCGTAATAGCAATCAGCCCCAGCATTTT.

The genes are TRBV24-1 and TRBJ2-7; perhaps TRBD1 as D (6 bases). The CDR3 consists of 14 residues. In germline, CDR1 is KGHDR, CDR2 SFDVKD. V dropped 2 bases and J dropped 9 bases, with 16 bases sitting between them. For the CDR3, the DNA is TGTGCCACCAGTGATTACCGGGAAATCAGGGGGCAGTACTTC. Translation: CATSDYREIRGQYF.

This clone was seen a single time. The chain couples TRBV3-1 (or the pseudogene TRBV3-2) to TRBJ1-3; perhaps TRBD1 as D (5 bases). Trimming removed 1 base at V and 8 bases at J, with 12 bases between. The CDR3 runs to 14 residues. CDR1 is LGHDT, CDR2 YNNKEL, per germline (reference sequence). CDR3 DNA sequence: TGTGCCAGCAGCCAAGGGGGCCATAGGGACACCATATATTTT. It yields the protein CASSQGGHRDTIYF.

The rearrangement joins TRBV10-1 to TRBJ2-1; TRBD2 matches at 8 bases. Trimming cost V 6 bases and J 5 bases; bases outside gene matches: 15. There are 17 residues in the CDR3. Germline CDR1 reads WNHNN; CDR2 reads SYGVQD (reference sequence). The CDR3 sequence: CASSPTGMTSEDNEQFF. The CDR3 DNA is TGCGCCAGCAGCCCGACAGGAATGACTAGCGAAGACAATGAGCAGTTCTTC.

The rearrangement joins TRBV9 to TRBJ2-3; 9 nucleotides agree with TRBD2. The J segment lost 6 bases and the V segment lost 2 bases, leaving 7 bases of the junction unmatched. This CDR3 is 15 amino acids long. Germline V CDR1 and CDR2: SGDLS, YYNGEE. The CDR3: CASSVFSGSGDTQYF. The CDR3 DNA is TGTGCCAGCAGCGTGTTTAGCGGGAGTGGGGATACGCAGTATTTT.

This chain connects TRBV11-2 to TRBJ1-2; D gene ambiguous. This CDR3 spans 14 amino acids. Germline lookup yields CDR1 SGHAT and CDR2 FQNNGV. The V and J ends lost 5 bases and 8 bases respectively, with 18 bases between them. The CDR3 nucleotides read TGTGCCAGCAGCCGTCTCGGGAGGTCTGAGGGCTACACCTTC. Translating it yields CASSRLGRSEGYTF.

The chain couples TRBV19 to TRBJ1-6, with D perhaps TRBD1 (6 bases). This CDR3 has 13 amino acids. V lost 10 bases and J lost 3, with 10 bases in between. The V gene's germline CDR1 is LNHDA and CDR2 SQIVND (reference sequence). The CDR3 nucleotides are TGTGCCAAGGGGACAAGCTATAATTCACCCCTCCACTTT. This encodes CAKGTSYNSPLHF.

The gene calls are TRBV10-3 and TRBJ2-1; D may be TRBD2 (5 bases). The length of the CDR3 is 12 residues. The germline V and J ends were trimmed by 5 bases and 6 bases, with 8 bases remaining between them. The germline V gene has CDR1 ENHRY and CDR2 SYGVKD. The CDR3 loop reads CAISTLGNEQFF. As DNA, the CDR3 is TGTGCCATCAGTACACTAGGCAATGAGCAGTTCTTC.